This TCR beta chain was observed in a study of breast tumors, draining lymph nodes, adjacent tissues. To note about this clonotype: As yet, its antigen is unknown.

Study-level findings and limits: Data fit most tumor T cells coming from lymph node, expanding in tumor.

TCRdb analysed the multiplex PCR reads with MiXCR anew, one entry per CDR3 protein. The data show about 66,000 distinct CDR3 sequences, roughly 40% seen once. The CDR3 sequence is 16 residues long. Per germline, CDR1 MGHRA and CDR2 YSYEKL. The ends were cut back, 6 bases at V and 5 bases at J, with 22 bases in the middle. The TCR comes from a female donor with breast cancer. Some clones in this sample may be carry-over from other donors' samples. The chain combines TRBV4-1 with TRBJ1-2; D unclear. The sequenced sample was breast tumor tissue. This CDR3 reads CASSPGRRMGNYGYTF. CDR3 in DNA: TGCGCCAGCAGTCCGGGCAGGAGGATGGGCAATTATGGCTACACCTTC.